The 31 T cell receptor beta chains in this list originate from one sample, sequenced in a study of T cells in Graves' hyperthyroidism and ophthalmopathy. The CDR3 regions of TCR beta were amplified from RNA transcripts. HTBI primers were used for first-round RT-PCR of the TCR CDR3. One entry per CDR3 protein, called by TCRdb with MiXCR from the multiplex PCR reads. The repertoire holds hundreds of thousands of distinct CDR3 sequences, roughly 18% seen once, with about 40% in the top ten. Sequences were obtained from blood. These receptors were collected from a man aged 50-60 years with Graves' ophthalmopathy.

In this sample, this clonotype turned up a few times. This chain connects TRBV20-1 to TRBJ2-7, with no clear D. The CDR3 runs to 14 residues. Per the germline V gene, CDR1 is DFQATT and CDR2 is SNEGSKA (reference sequence). The V end was cut by 7 bases, the J end by 4 bases, with 20 bases between. The CDR3 protein is CSVQAKGIFYEQYF. The DNA for the CDR3 is TGCAGTGTTCAGGCGAAAGGAATCTTTTACGAGCAGTACTTC.

The chain couples TRBV5-1 to TRBJ2-2; a possible D gene is TRBD2 (7 bases). CDR3 length: 16 residues. V was cut by 0 bases and J by 7 bases, with 16 bases left in between. Germline CDR1 is SGHRS and CDR2 is YFSETQ. CDR3: CASSLDRGAQGGELFF. The DNA for the CDR3 is TGCGCCAGCAGCTTGGACCGGGGGGCGCAAGGCGGGGAGCTGTTTTTT.

The V call is TRBV9, the J call TRBJ1-2; D unclear. Trimming shortened V by 0 bases and J by 0 bases, and 9 bases separated the two germline ends. Germline V gene data show CDR1 as SGDLS and CDR2 as YYNGEE. The CDR3 runs to 15 residues. The CDR3 DNA reads as TGTGCCAGCAGCGTAGAAACGGACTCTAACTATGGCTACACCTTC. The encoded protein is CASSVETDSNYGYTF.

This clonotype showed up many times. CDR3 nucleotides: TGTGCCAGCAGCTTACGGGTTACGGCAGGCAACACTGAAGCTTTCTTT. It yields the protein CASSLRVTAGNTEAFF. This chain joins TRBV7-8 and TRBJ1-1, with D hard to call. The V and J ends lost 2 bases and 2 bases respectively, with 15 bases between them. The germline V gene encodes CDR1 SGHVS and CDR2 FQNEAQ. CDR3 size: 16 residues.

This clonotype was counted only a few times. This chain joins TRBV2 and TRBJ1-5; D call uncertain. The V end was cut by 7 bases, the J end by 6 bases, with 13 bases between. This CDR3 has 13 residues. Germline loops: CDR1 SNHLY, CDR2 FYNNEI. This chain's CDR3 is CASKPSEVQPQHF. The CDR3 DNA reads TGTGCCAGCAAACCTAGTGAGGTTCAGCCCCAGCATTTT.

This clonotype was detected only a few times. The chain is built from TRBV30 and TRBJ1-5; no clear D. V was trimmed by 0 bases and J by 5 bases, leaving 8 bases between them. Per germline, CDR1 GTSNPN and CDR2 SVGIG (reference sequence). The CDR3 spans 13 residues. The chain's CDR3 is CAWSVQLDQPQHF. CDR3 DNA: TGTGCCTGGAGTGTACAGTTAGATCAGCCCCAGCATTTT.

The chain has TRBV11-3 and TRBJ2-3, with unresolved D. Germline lookup yields CDR1 SGHNT and CDR2 YENEEA. Trimming took off 7 bases at V and 2 bases at J, with 19 bases between the two ends. The CDR3 runs to 16 residues. CDR3 sequence reads: CASKVLNPYSTDTQYF. The DNA of the CDR3 is TGTGCCAGCAAGGTTTTGAATCCCTACTCCACAGATACGCAGTATTTT.

This clonotype came up many times. The CDR3 spells CSARSPIRRETQYF. The CDR3 DNA sequence: TGCAGTGCTAGATCCCCGATCAGGAGAGAGACCCAGTACTTC. The rearrangement uses TRBV20-1 and TRBJ2-5; D is ambiguous. Germline CDR1 is DFQATT and CDR2 is SNEGSKA (reference sequence). The CDR3 is 14 amino acids. Trimming took off 2 bases at V and 4 bases at J, with 14 bases between the two ends.

This clonotype was seen repeatedly, ten times or more. The rearrangement links TRBV20-1 to TRBJ2-5; 7 bases align to TRBD1. This CDR3 contains 13 residues. The V gene end was trimmed by 5 bases and the J gene end by 6 bases; junction bases not matched to a gene: 9. Germline V gene data show CDR1 as DFQATT and CDR2 as SNEGSKA (reference sequence). The CDR3: CSARGQQLQTQYF. CDR3 in DNA: TGCAGTGCTCGGGGACAGCAGCTACAGACCCAGTACTTC.

This clonotype was seen only a few times. The chain employs TRBV5-1 and TRBJ2-1, with D possibly TRBD2 on 5 matching bases. Trimming took off 5 bases at V and 12 bases at J, with 15 bases between the two ends. Germline V CDR1 and CDR2: SGHRS, YFSETQ. The CDR3 covers 12 residues. The CDR3 nucleotides are TGCGCCAGCAGTCAAGCGGAAAACTTGCAGTTCTTC. Encoded protein: CASSQAENLQFF.

This clonotype was observed at least ten times. The chain uses TRBV28 and TRBJ2-1, with 9 bases fitting TRBD1. The J segment lost 8 bases and the V segment lost 6 bases, leaving 11 bases of the junction unmatched. Looked up from germline, CDR1 is MDHEN and CDR2 is SYDVKM. The CDR3 has 15 amino acids. This chain's CDR3 is CASSRRGQGKDEQFF. In DNA, the CDR3 is TGTGCCAGCAGCCGTCGGGGACAGGGTAAAGATGAGCAGTTCTTC.

The chain links TRBV28 to TRBJ2-1; 8 nucleotides line up with TRBD2. V lost 7 bases, J lost 6 bases, and 8 bases stayed unmatched. This CDR3 region has 14 residues. The germline gives CDR1 MDHEN, CDR2 SYDVKM. The CDR3 is CASTRGGAVNEQFF. CDR3 nucleotide sequence: TGTGCCAGCACCCGGGGGGGGGCAGTCAATGAGCAGTTCTTC. Complete variable domain (other parts from reference TRBV28 and TRBJ2-1): DVKVTQSSRYLVKRTGEKVFLECVQDMDHENMFWYRQDPGLGLRLIYFSYDVKMKEKGDIPEGYSVSREKKERFSLILESASTNQTSMYLCASTRGGAVNEQFFGPGTRLTVL.

Note on this clonotype: A clone one base away is much larger, so this may be a read error. The chain combines TRBV11-2 with TRBJ1-2; 9 bases are shared with TRBD1. This CDR3 has 15 amino acids. With V trimmed by 5 bases and J by 6 bases, 10 bases remained unmatched. Germline V CDR1 and CDR2: SGHAT, FQNNGV. The CDR3 nucleotides read TGTGCCAGCAGCCGCCTCCGGGACAGGGATGATGGCTACACCTTC. Translating it yields CASSRLRDRDDGYTF.

This chain links TRBV12-3 or TRBV12-4 with TRBJ1-2, with D unresolved. V was shortened by 7 bases and J by 0 bases, with 12 bases between the two germline ends. The CDR3 totals 14 residues. The CDR3 sequence is CASTLRTANYGYTF. The CDR3, as DNA: TGTGCCAGCACCTTACGGACGGCTAACTATGGCTACACCTTC.

The chain uses TRBV27 and TRBJ2-3; D ambiguous. The germline CDR1 and CDR2 sequences are MNHEY and SMNVEV (reference sequence). The CDR3 extends over 15 amino acids. V lost 2 bases, J lost 3 bases, and 12 bases lay in between. CDR3 sequence (DNA): TGTGCCAGCAGTTTACCGTCTAAGGGTACAGATACGCAGTATTTT. It yields the protein CASSLPSKGTDTQYF.

This clonotype was observed many times. This chain connects TRBV20-1 to TRBJ2-7; D may be TRBD2 (6 bases). This CDR3 is built from 14 residues. Germline CDR1 is DFQATT and CDR2 is SNEGSKA (reference sequence). The V and J ends lost 0 bases and 2 bases respectively, with 11 bases between them. CDR3 DNA: TGCAGTGCTAGAGATCGGGGACTTCCCTACGAGCAGTACTTC. Amino acids: CSARDRGLPYEQYF.

This clonotype was seen only a few times. V is TRBV11-2 and J is TRBJ1-6; D unclear. The V end lost 2 bases, the J end lost 2 bases, and 7 bases lay between the germline ends. Germline CDR1 reads SGHAT; CDR2 reads FQNNGV. This CDR3 is 15 amino acids long. CDR3 sequence reads: CASSLSGTYNSPLHF. In DNA form, the CDR3 reads TGTGCCAGCAGCTTATCGGGTACCTATAATTCACCCCTCCACTTT.

This chain uses TRBV9 with TRBJ2-3; possibly TRBD1 for D (6 bases). The V end lost 0 bases, the J end lost 1 base, and 6 bases lay between the germline ends. This CDR3 is built from 14 residues. Germline CDR1 and CDR2: SGDLS and YYNGEE. The CDR3: CASSVEGGTDTQYF. The CDR3 DNA follows: TGTGCCAGCAGCGTAGAGGGGGGCACAGATACGCAGTATTTT.

The chain recombines TRBV20-1 with TRBJ1-1; 8 bases are a match to TRBD1. This CDR3 spans 14 amino acids. The V gene end was trimmed by 6 bases and the J gene end by 6 bases; junction bases not matched to a gene: 12. The germline V gene encodes CDR1 DFQATT and CDR2 SNEGSKA (reference sequence). CDR3 sequence (DNA): TGCAGTGCCCTCCCGGACAGGGCGGAAGCTGAAGCTTTCTTT. It translates to CSALPDRAEAEAFF.

For this clonotype: The junction and the germline gene differ at one end; a read error may be behind it. The rearrangement uses TRBV7-2 and TRBJ2-3; 12 bases line up with TRBD2. Germline CDR1 SGHTA, CDR2 FQGNSA. CDR3 length equals 19 residues. The CDR3 region is CASTLTGLAGGRATDTQYF. CDR3 nucleotide sequence: TGTGCCAGCACCTTAACGGGGCTAGCGGGAGGGAGGGCTACAGATACGCAGTATTTT.

Many counts were recorded for this clonotype. The gene calls are TRBV11-2 and TRBJ2-1; D is uncertain. CDR1 and CDR2 (germline): SGHAT, FQNNGV. The CDR3 contains 14 residues. V lost 1 base and J 9 bases, leaving 13 bases between the germline ends. The CDR3, as DNA: TGTGCCAGCAGCTTAGTTGGTGTGGTGGGTGAGCAGTTCTTC. This encodes CASSLVGVVGEQFF. Full variable domain (missing parts from reference TRBV11-2 and TRBJ2-1): EAGVAQSPRYKIIEKRQSVAFWCNPISGHATLYWYQQILGQGPKLLIQFQNNGVVDDSQLPKDRFSAERLKGVDSTLKIQPAKLEDSAVYLCASSLVGVVGEQFFGPGTRLTVL.

This clonotype was picked up many times. J is TRBJ1-5 and V is TRBV10-3; D might be TRBD1 (5 bases). This CDR3 is 14 amino acids long. The V gene lost 3 bases and the J gene lost 1 base, with 7 bases spanning the gap. Germline CDR1 and CDR2: ENHRY and SYGVKD. The CDR3 DNA follows: TGTGCCATCAGTGACCAGGGCAGCAATCAGCCCCAGCATTTT. Its translation is CAISDQGSNQPQHF.

The chain employs TRBV11-2 and TRBJ1-5, with 10 nucleotides matching TRBD1. J was trimmed by 6 bases and V by 6 bases; bases with no gene match: 8. Germline V gives CDR1 SGHAT, CDR2 FQNNGV. This CDR3 contains 15 residues. The CDR3 DNA sequence: TGTGCCAGCAGGGCCGGGACAGGGGAAGGTCAGCCCCAGCATTTT. Residues: CASRAGTGEGQPQHF.

This clonotype was seen more than once but under ten times. The V call is TRBV30, the J call TRBJ2-7, with D maybe TRBD1 (6 bases). The V and J ends lost 1 base and 3 bases respectively, with 7 bases between them. CDR1 is GTSNPN, CDR2 SVGIG, per germline (reference sequence). The CDR3 consists of 12 residues. CDR3: CAWSGGHYEQYF. CDR3 in DNA: TGTGCCTGGAGTGGGGGGCACTACGAGCAGTACTTC.

J is TRBJ2-3 and V is TRBV24-1; TRBD2 is a possible D gene (5 bases). Looked up from germline, CDR1 is KGHDR and CDR2 is SFDVKD. The germline V and J ends were trimmed by 6 bases and 9 bases, with 12 bases remaining between them. CDR3 length equals 12 residues. For the CDR3, the DNA is TGTGCCACCAGTAATGAGGGTCGGACGCAGTATTTT. This translates into CATSNEGRTQYF.

The chain combines TRBV10-1 with TRBJ2-3; D is ambiguous. The CDR3 is 14 residues long. Germline V gives CDR1 WNHNN, CDR2 SYGVQD (reference sequence). Deletions cut 6 bases from V and 2 bases from J, with 12 bases between. CDR3 region: CASSANSFTDTQYF. The CDR3 DNA sequence: TGCGCCAGCAGCGCAAATAGTTTCACAGATACGCAGTATTTT.

This clonotype appeared a few times. V is TRBV7-8 and J is TRBJ2-7, with 7 bases that match TRBD1. Germline V lookup: CDR1 SGHVS, CDR2 FQNEAQ. Trimming cost V 5 bases and J 1 base; bases outside gene matches: 11. The CDR3 has 16 residues. The CDR3 reads CASSPPPRDSSYEQYF. The CDR3 DNA reads TGTGCCAGCAGCCCGCCGCCCCGGGACAGTTCCTACGAGCAGTACTTC.

This clonotype was counted many times. The CDR3 DNA reads TGTGCCTGGACAGCTGAGAATCAGCCCCAGCATTTT. It codes for CAWTAENQPQHF. The J gene is TRBJ1-5, the V gene TRBV30; no reliable D call. With 4 bases removed from V and 4 bases from J, the gap between germline ends came to 8 bases. The CDR3 totals 12 residues. Germline V gene lookup returns CDR1 GTSNPN and CDR2 SVGIG (reference sequence).

This clonotype was observed at least ten times. This chain's CDR3 is CASSFQSEQYF. The CDR3 bases are TGTGCCAGCAGCTTCCAGAGCGAGCAGTACTTC. The chain uses TRBV7-9 and TRBJ2-7; no clear D. Germline lookup yields CDR1 SEHNR and CDR2 FQNEAQ (reference sequence). This CDR3 comprises 11 residues. Trimming left V 3 bases short and J 6 bases short, with 6 bases between.

V usage is TRBV24-1 and J usage is TRBJ2-2; TRBD2 aligns across 10 bases. The V gene end was trimmed by 9 bases and the J gene end by 2 bases; junction bases not matched to a gene: 5. This CDR3 comprises 15 residues. Germline CDR1 reads KGHDR; CDR2 reads SFDVKD. CDR3 in amino acids: CATEEREGNTGELFF. Here the CDR3 DNA reads TGTGCCACCGAGGAGCGGGAGGGAAACACCGGGGAGCTGTTTTTT.

This clonotype was counted a few times. This chain connects TRBV29-1 to TRBJ2-3; the match to TRBD2 covers 10 bases. CDR1 SQVTM and CDR2 ANQGSEA come from the germline V gene. There are 18 residues in the CDR3. V lost 4 bases, J lost 0 bases, and 13 bases stayed unmatched. CDR3 nucleotides: TGCAGCGTTGTCGGAACTAGCGGGGCCTTAGCTAGCACAGATACGCAGTATTTT. Amino acids: CSVVGTSGALASTDTQYF.